What follows are 29 T cell receptor beta chains derived from one specimen sequenced in a study of cytomegalovirus exposure and HLA in healthy donors. This PCR relied on a set of 60 Vbeta primers and 13 Jbeta primers. Clones were sequenced by immunoSEQ multiplex PCR, and TCRdb holds only the in-frame ones, with some missing. The sample includes roughly 220,000 clones, more than 65% of them seen just once. Source material: PBMCs. The receptors were sampled from a woman in her 30s in good health and CMV-seronegative.

This clone was counted between two and nine times. The chain is built from TRBV6-1 and TRBJ2-7; TRBD1 aligns across 7 bases. Germline V gene lookup returns CDR1 MNHNS and CDR2 SASEGT. The CDR3 sequence is 15 residues long. V shed 4 bases, J shed 3 bases, and the junction held 9 bases outside the gene matches. CDR3 sequence (DNA): TGTGCCAGCAGTGTACGGACAGGACCCTACTACGAGCAGTACTTC. Translation: CASSVRTGPYYEQYF.

The gene calls are TRBV10-3 and TRBJ2-7, with TRBD1 identical over 7 bases. Germline CDR1 and CDR2: ENHRY and SYGVKD. The V segment lost 6 bases and the J segment 2 bases; nucleotides outside the gene matches: 7. The CDR3 is made up of 14 amino acids. For the CDR3, the DNA is TGTGCCATCAGGCCGACAGGGACAACCTACGAGCAGTACTTC. Amino acids: CAIRPTGTTYEQYF.

This chain joins TRBV25-1 and TRBJ1-1; 9 bases line up with TRBD1. Trimming removed 4 bases from V and 5 bases from J; junction bases left unmatched: 11. This CDR3 comprises 16 residues. Germline V lookup: CDR1 MGHDK, CDR2 SYGVNS. Here the CDR3 reads CASSGTGGPERTEAFF. The CDR3 DNA is TGTGCCAGCAGTGGCACAGGGGGCCCGGAGAGAACTGAAGCTTTCTTT.

The chain couples TRBV11-2 to TRBJ2-7; no clear D gene. CDR3 length equals 13 residues. With 5 bases removed from V and 4 bases from J, the gap between germline ends came to 12 bases. Germline-derived CDR1 and CDR2 are SGHAT and FQNNGV. Written as DNA, the CDR3 is TGTGCCAGCAGCCGCGGAGAAGCTTACGAGCAGTACTTC. Translation gives CASSRGEAYEQYF.

V and J are TRBV29-1 and TRBJ1-1; tentative D call: TRBD1 (5 bases). The CDR3 length is 14 residues. V was shortened by 4 bases and J by 3 bases, with 15 bases between the two germline ends. Germline CDR1 reads SQVTM; CDR2 reads ANQGSEA. In DNA form, the CDR3 reads TGCAGCGTTGTTAAGACCAGGGTGGACACTGAAGCTTTCTTT. Its protein product is CSVVKTRVDTEAFF.

The V gene is TRBV19, the J gene TRBJ2-6; D may be TRBD1 (5 bases). CDR1 is LNHDA, CDR2 SQIVND, per germline (reference sequence). V shed 4 bases and J shed 0 bases, with 10 bases lying between them. The CDR3 is 16 residues long. CDR3 nucleotides: TGTGCCAGTAGTAAAGGGGCCTTCTCTGGGGCCAACGTCCTGACTTTC. This sequence encodes CASSKGAFSGANVLTF.

This clone was detected a few times. The gene calls are TRBV2 and TRBJ2-1; no clear D. The CDR3 has 14 residues. V lost 4 bases to trimming and J lost 5 bases, with 12 bases between them. Germline V gives CDR1 SNHLY, CDR2 FYNNEI. This CDR3 is CASSAVVVDNEQFF. In nucleotides, the CDR3 is TGTGCCAGCAGTGCGGTGGTCGTGGACAATGAGCAGTTCTTC.

The rearrangement uses TRBV5-8 and TRBJ2-7; D unresolved. The CDR3 length is 15 residues. V lost 0 bases, J lost 2 bases, and 12 bases lay in between. The germline V gene encodes CDR1 SGHTS and CDR2 YDEGEE. The DNA of the CDR3 is TGTGCCAGCAGCTTGGCGTACGGAGAGACCTACGAGCAGTACTTC. Amino acids: CASSLAYGETYEQYF.

A few counts support this clone. This sequence joins TRBV11-3 and TRBJ2-7, with D possibly matching TRBD1 (5 bases). The CDR3 runs 12 residues. The germline V gene has CDR1 SGHNT and CDR2 YENEEA. The V end lost 5 bases, the J end lost 2 bases, and 7 bases lay between the germline ends. The CDR3 loop reads CASSPDTYEQYF. CDR3 DNA sequence: TGTGCCAGCAGCCCGGACACCTACGAGCAGTACTTC.

The V gene is TRBV6-1, the J gene TRBJ2-1; D gene ambiguous. Germline V gives CDR1 MNHNS, CDR2 SASEGT. V was clipped by 2 bases and J by 4 bases, with 9 bases between them. This CDR3 spans 14 amino acids. The CDR3, as DNA: TGTGCCAGCAGTGAAATGGGCCATTACAATGAGCAGTTCTTC. It codes for CASSEMGHYNEQFF.

The CDR3 nucleotides read TGTGCCTGGAGTACTAGCTCCTACGAGCAGTACTTC. Amino acid sequence: CAWSTSSYEQYF. J is TRBJ2-7 and V is TRBV30, with a tentative D call TRBD2 (5 bases). Germline CDR1 and CDR2: GTSNPN and SVGIG (reference sequence). The CDR3 consists of 12 residues. Trimming took 2 bases from V and 0 from J, leaving 5 bases between them.

CDR3 DNA sequence: TGTGCCAGCAGTTCACAGAAGAGGGTTTACACCTTC. It translates to CASSSQKRVYTF. V gene TRBV6-6 combines with J gene TRBJ1-2; D is undetermined. This CDR3 is built from 12 residues. CDR1 and CDR2 from the germline V gene are MNHNY and SVGAGI (reference sequence). Trimming cost V 4 bases and J 11 bases, with 14 bases left between them.

For the CDR3, the DNA is TGTGCCAGCAGCGTAGATGTACTATCGAACACTGAAGCTTTCTTT. Its translation: CASSVDVLSNTEAFF. The V and J genes are TRBV9 and TRBJ1-1; D gene ambiguous. The CDR3 runs to 15 residues. Germline V CDR1 and CDR2: SGDLS, YYNGEE. The V gene lost 0 bases and the J gene lost 1 base, with 10 bases spanning the gap.

This rearrangement joins TRBV10-3 to TRBJ2-6, with D perhaps matching TRBD2 (6 bases). V was cut by 5 bases and J by 4 bases, with 9 bases left in between. Germline V gene sequence: CDR1 ENHRY, CDR2 SYGVKD. The CDR3 consists of 14 residues. The CDR3: CAISKGGGANVLTF. CDR3 nucleotide sequence: TGTGCCATCAGTAAGGGAGGCGGGGCCAACGTCCTGACTTTC.

The J gene is TRBJ2-1, the V gene TRBV27; TRBD2 agrees at 10 bases. Germline V gene data show CDR1 as MNHEY and CDR2 as SMNVEV (reference sequence). This CDR3 spans 16 amino acids. Trimming at V came to 2 bases and at J to 1 base, leaving 2 bases not matched to a gene. The CDR3 spells CASSLASGRSYNEQFF. The CDR3 nucleotides are TGTGCCAGCAGTTTAGCTAGCGGGAGATCCTACAATGAGCAGTTCTTC.

The rearrangement uses TRBV10-1 and TRBJ1-2; D not certain. Trimming took off 4 bases at V and 6 bases at J, with 18 bases between the two ends. Germline loops: CDR1 WNHNN, CDR2 SYGVQD (reference sequence). The CDR3 is 15 residues long. CDR3 in amino acids: CASSVATWPANGYTF. The CDR3 coding sequence is TGCGCCAGCAGTGTCGCGACTTGGCCCGCTAATGGCTACACCTTC.

For this clone: The germline gene is not matched at one end of the junction; a read error may be the cause. This chain joins TRBV11-1 and TRBJ2-7; unclear D gene. The CDR3 sequence is 13 residues long. Germline V lookup: CDR1 SGHAT, CDR2 FQDESV (reference sequence). The CDR3 DNA is TGTGCCGGCAGCTTTCTACGGAGACCCGAGCAGTACTTC. This gives the protein CAGSFLRRPEQYF. Combining the CDR3 with reference TRBV11-1 and TRBJ2-7 gives the whole variable domain EAEVAQSPRYKITEKSQAVAFWCDPISGHATLYWYRQILGQGPELLVQFQDESVVDDSQLPKDRFSAERLKGVDSTLKIQPAELGDSAMYLCAGSFLRRPEQYFGPGTRLTVT.

The V gene is TRBV29-1, the J gene TRBJ2-7; D is perhaps TRBD2 (6 bases). Trimming shortened V by 3 bases and J by 4 bases, and 16 bases separated the two germline ends. Germline CDR1 SQVTM, CDR2 ANQGSEA. There are 14 residues in the CDR3. The CDR3 DNA is TGCAGCGTTGACATCGCGGGACTGGGGTACGAGCAGTACTTC. Encoded protein: CSVDIAGLGYEQYF.

J is TRBJ1-5 and V is TRBV19; 9 bases fit TRBD1. In germline, CDR1 is LNHDA, CDR2 SQIVND (reference sequence). V gave up 10 bases and J gave up 6 bases; unmatched junction bases: 13. This CDR3 comprises 15 residues. The CDR3 loop is CATRPDRGRGQPQHF. The CDR3 coding sequence is TGTGCCACCCGCCCGGACAGGGGACGGGGTCAGCCCCAGCATTTT. Based on the CDR3 plus reference TRBV19 and TRBJ1-5, the full variable domain is DGGITQSPKYLFRKEGQNVTLSCEQNLNHDAMYWYRQDPGQGLRLIYYSQIVNDFQKGDIAEGYSVSREKKESFPLTVTSAQKNPTAFYLCATRPDRGRGQPQHFGDGTRLSIL.

The genes are TRBV7-3 and TRBJ2-6; no firm D call. Trimming removed 3 bases from V and 0 bases from J, with 3 bases in between. The CDR3 runs 14 residues. In germline, CDR1 is SGHTA, CDR2 FQGTGA. The CDR3 DNA reads as TGTGCCAGCAGCTTCGGCTCTGGGGCCAACGTCCTGACTTTC. It encodes CASSFGSGANVLTF.

The rearrangement links TRBV30 to TRBJ1-1, with D possibly matching TRBD1 (5 bases). The V gene lost 4 bases and the J gene lost 5 bases, with 14 bases spanning the gap. The CDR3 consists of 13 residues. The V gene's germline CDR1 is GTSNPN and CDR2 SVGIG (reference sequence). The CDR3 spells CAWNWVRGTEAFF. DNA of the CDR3: TGTGCCTGGAATTGGGTTCGGGGGACTGAAGCTTTCTTT. The full variable domain, completed using reference TRBV30 and TRBJ1-1, is SQTIHQWPATLVQPVGSPLSLECTVEGTSNPNLYWYRQAAGRGLQLLFYSVGIGQISSEVPQNLSASRPQDRQFILSSKKLLLSDSGFYLCAWNWVRGTEAFFGQGTRLTVV.

This clone turned up a few times. The rearrangement uses TRBV21-1 and TRBJ2-1; TRBD2 is taken as the D call from the table, unchecked against the DNA. TRBV21-1 is classified as a pseudogene. This CDR3 is built from 16 residues. CDR3 sequence (DNA): TGTGCCAGCACCCCTGACTCGGGGAGGTCCTACAATGAGCAGTTCTTC. Its translation: CASTPDSGRSYNEQFF.

The chain couples TRBV14 to TRBJ1-2; tentatively, D is TRBD1 (6 bases). Trimming cost V 3 bases and J 3 bases, with 14 bases left between them. CDR3 length equals 15 residues. Per the germline V gene, CDR1 is SGHDN and CDR2 is FVKESK. CDR3 protein: CASSHVRQADYGYTF. The CDR3, as DNA: TGTGCCAGCAGCCACGTCAGACAGGCCGACTATGGCTACACCTTC.

The gene calls are TRBV19 and TRBJ1-5, with D unresolved. Germline V gene lookup returns CDR1 LNHDA and CDR2 SQIVND (reference sequence). The V and J ends lost 7 bases and 3 bases respectively, with 22 bases between them. This CDR3 region has 17 residues. The chain's CDR3 is CASTTQWTAGFNQPQHF. CDR3 in DNA: TGTGCCAGTACCACCCAATGGACCGCGGGCTTCAATCAGCCCCAGCATTTT. The variable domain in full, completed from reference TRBV19 and TRBJ1-5, reads DGGITQSPKYLFRKEGQNVTLSCEQNLNHDAMYWYRQDPGQGLRLIYYSQIVNDFQKGDIAEGYSVSREKKESFPLTVTSAQKNPTAFYLCASTTQWTAGFNQPQHFGDGTRLSIL.

Concerning this clone itself: Its ends do not fully match the called genes, so a read error is possible. V is TRBV7-8 and J is TRBJ2-1; TRBD2 agrees at 8 bases. CDR3 length: 18 residues. Germline V lookup: CDR1 SGHVS, CDR2 FQNEAQ. The CDR3 spells CATSLLGLAGYSYNEQFF. CDR3 sequence (DNA): TGTGCCACCAGCTTATTAGGTCTAGCGGGTTACTCCTACAATGAGCAGTTCTTC.

The gene calls are TRBV7-3 and TRBJ1-2; the match to TRBD1 covers 12 bases. Germline loops: CDR1 SGHTA, CDR2 FQGTGA. V lost 5 bases to trimming and J lost 2 bases; unmatched junction nucleotides: 9. This CDR3 region has 17 residues. CDR3 sequence: CASSIPGQGAVNYGYTF. CDR3 nucleotide sequence: TGTGCCAGCAGCATCCCGGGACAGGGGGCGGTCAACTATGGCTACACCTTC.

The chain is built from TRBV5-6 and TRBJ2-1; 12 bases are shared with TRBD2. After removal of 4 bases from V and 7 bases from J, the junction contained 12 bases not matched to a gene. The germline gives CDR1 SGHDT, CDR2 YYEEEE. The CDR3 covers 17 residues. The CDR3: CASSRRTSGIRGNEQFF. As DNA, the CDR3 is TGTGCCAGCAGCAGGCGGACTAGCGGGATAAGGGGTAATGAGCAGTTCTTC.

This clone was observed once. In DNA, the CDR3 is TGTGCCAGCAGCCCGCAGGTTAGCTCCTACGAGCAGTACTTC. Protein product: CASSPQVSSYEQYF. The chain has TRBV5-5 and TRBJ2-7; D ambiguous. The V and J ends lost 4 bases and 0 bases respectively, with 11 bases between them. This CDR3 has 14 amino acids. The germline V gene encodes CDR1 SGHKS and CDR2 YYEKEE (reference sequence).

The V gene is TRBV29-1, the J gene TRBJ1-1; 9 positions agree with TRBD1. Germline V lookup: CDR1 SQVTM, CDR2 ANQGSEA. The CDR3 has 13 amino acids. The trim removed 6 bases at V and 1 base at J, leaving 3 bases unmatched. The CDR3 region has the DNA TGCAGCGTCGCGACAGGGGGGAACACTGAAGCTTTCTTT. It translates to CSVATGGNTEAFF.